Each of the 13 T cell receptor beta chains below was sequenced from the same sample in a study of identical twins. One entry per CDR3 protein results from TCRdb running MiXCR on the 5' RACE reads. This table holds approximately 600,000 distinct CDR3 sequences, more than 9% found once. The same sample was also used in a study of yellow fever vaccine responses in identical twins.

The sequencing input was PBMCs. These TCRs come from a woman in her late teens or twenties in good health.

The chain joins TRBV4-1 to TRBJ2-1; 7 nucleotides match TRBD2. Germline values: CDR1 MGHRA, CDR2 YSYEKL. V was clipped by 0 bases and J by 2 bases; unmatched bases: 7. The CDR3 consists of 17 residues. The CDR3 DNA reads as TGCGCCAGCAGCCAAGATCAACTAGCGCCAGCCTACAATGAGCAGTTCTTC. Its translation: CASSQDQLAPAYNEQFF.

The sample holds a few counts of this clonotype. V gene TRBV18 combines with J gene TRBJ2-1, with 10 bases aligning to TRBD2. This CDR3 comprises 15 residues. Germline lookup yields CDR1 KGHSH and CDR2 LQKENI. The V and J ends lost 3 bases and 7 bases, in that order; junction bases with no gene match: 6. The CDR3 here is CASSPGTSAINEQFF. The CDR3 DNA follows: TGTGCCAGCTCACCTGGGACTAGCGCAATTAATGAGCAGTTCTTC.

The genes are TRBV27 and TRBJ2-2; 8 nucleotides align to TRBD1. V shed 4 bases and J 6 bases; nucleotides not matched to a gene: 7. This CDR3 contains 15 residues. Germline V lookup: CDR1 MNHEY, CDR2 SMNVEV (reference sequence). The DNA for the CDR3 is TGTGCCAGCAGTTATTGGACAGGGCGGGCCGGGGAGCTGTTTTTT. Its protein is CASSYWTGRAGELFF.

This clonotype has a count of ten or more. V is TRBV27 and J is TRBJ2-7, with D possibly matching TRBD2 (6 bases). V was cut by 0 bases and J by 4 bases, with 7 bases left in between. The CDR3 covers 13 residues. CDR1 MNHEY and CDR2 SMNVEV come from the germline V gene (reference sequence). The CDR3 here is CASSLSGGYEQYF. Here the CDR3 DNA reads TGTGCCAGCAGTTTATCGGGGGGTTACGAGCAGTACTTC.

In its sample, this clonotype was seen a few times. The J gene is TRBJ1-1, the V gene TRBV10-3, with unresolved D. This CDR3 is 13 amino acids long. V dropped 6 bases and J dropped 1 base, with 9 bases sitting between them. The germline CDR1 and CDR2 sequences are ENHRY and SYGVKD. The DNA of the CDR3 is TGTGCCATCAGAACTACACAGAACACTGAAGCTTTCTTT. This gives the protein CAIRTTQNTEAFF.

In this sample, this clonotype turned up many times. The V gene is TRBV28, the J gene TRBJ2-3; the D is unclear. Germline lookup yields CDR1 MDHEN and CDR2 SYDVKM. V lost 7 bases and J lost 2, with 7 bases in between. The CDR3 extends over 12 amino acids. The CDR3 here is CASMRNTDTQYF. CDR3 in DNA: TGTGCCAGCATGCGGAACACAGATACGCAGTATTTT.

This clonotype was seen many times. This chain connects TRBV11-2 to TRBJ2-1, with no clear D. Germline lookup yields CDR1 SGHAT and CDR2 FQNNGV. The CDR3 totals 18 residues. V was shortened by 1 base and J by 0 bases, with 16 bases between the two germline ends. Here the CDR3 DNA reads TGTGCCAGCAGCTTAGTAAGGCCCTCCCCAAGCTCCTACAATGAGCAGTTCTTC. Its protein product is CASSLVRPSPSSYNEQFF.

This clonotype was seen at least ten times. V usage is TRBV4-3 and J usage is TRBJ2-3; D is possibly TRBD2 (6 bases). V lost 0 bases, J lost 0 bases, and 10 bases lay in between. This CDR3 spans 16 amino acids. Per germline, CDR1 LGHNA and CDR2 YSLEER. The DNA of the CDR3 is TGCGCCAGCAGCCAAGATTTCCTAGCGAGCACAGATACGCAGTATTTT. The encoded protein is CASSQDFLASTDTQYF.

Only a few counts were recorded for this clonotype. CDR3 loop: CASRQLRDSRGTEAFF. In DNA, the CDR3 is TGTGCCAGCAGACAACTACGGGACAGCCGTGGCACTGAAGCTTTCTTT. V gene TRBV28 combines with J gene TRBJ1-1; 7 bases fit TRBD1. The CDR3 covers 16 residues. Germline CDR1 is MDHEN and CDR2 is SYDVKM. Losses at the gene ends were 6 bases for V and 4 bases for J; bases not matched to a gene: 14. Looking up the rest from reference TRBV28 and TRBJ1-1 gives the full variable domain: DVKVTQSSRYLVKRTGEKVFLECVQDMDHENMFWYRQDPGLGLRLIYFSYDVKMKEKGDIPEGYSVSREKKERFSLILESASTNQTSMYLCASRQLRDSRGTEAFFGQGTRLTVV.

The rearrangement links TRBV2 to TRBJ2-7, with a weak D call TRBD2 (5 bases). CDR3 size: 14 residues. Trimming took 6 bases from V and 5 from J, leaving 17 bases between them. CDR1 is SNHLY, CDR2 FYNNEI, per germline. CDR3 loop: CASRLRRLGNEQYF. The CDR3 bases are TGTGCCAGCAGACTTCGGAGGCTAGGGAACGAGCAGTACTTC. The variable domain in full, completed from reference TRBV2 and TRBJ2-7, reads EPEVTQTPSHQVTQMGQEVILRCVPISNHLYFYWYRQILGQKVEFLVSFYNNEISEKSEIFDDQFSVERPDGSNFTLKIRSTKLEDSAMYFCASRLRRLGNEQYFGPGTRLTVT.

This clonotype has a handful of counts. The CDR3 region has the DNA TGTGCCAGCAGCTCCGGCAGGGCGGGAGTAGCGGAGACCCAGTACTTC. It yields the protein CASSSGRAGVAETQYF. V and J are TRBV7-9 and TRBJ2-5; 7 bases match TRBD2. The CDR3 is made up of 16 amino acids. The V and J ends lost 4 bases and 5 bases, in that order; junction bases with no gene match: 13. Germline V gene sequence: CDR1 SEHNR, CDR2 FQNEAQ (reference sequence).

This clonotype appeared a few times. This chain connects TRBV5-1 to TRBJ2-7; 7 bases match TRBD1. Germline CDR1 is SGHRS and CDR2 is YFSETQ. This CDR3 has 15 residues. With 3 bases clipped from V and 2 bases from J, the junction kept 8 bases outside the gene matches. The CDR3 reads CASSSPPTGTYEQYF. The DNA of the CDR3 is TGCGCCAGCAGCTCCCCACCGACAGGGACCTACGAGCAGTACTTC.

This clonotype was seen only a few times. The chain joins TRBV29-1 to TRBJ2-2; no definite D call. Germline-derived CDR1 and CDR2 are SQVTM and ANQGSEA. With 6 bases removed from V and 7 bases from J, the gap between germline ends came to 12 bases. This CDR3 contains 12 residues. The CDR3 nucleotides are TGCAGCGTCGGAATAGGGATCGGGGAGCTGTTTTTT. Protein sequence: CSVGIGIGELFF.